The clone carrying this TCR beta chain was seen at least ten times. Its specificity is unknown. This record belongs to a study of neurological immune-mediated disorders. Study conclusions and caveats: Patients with HTLV-1-associated myelopathy showed the most TCR clonal expansion. Those with multiple sclerosis showed the least, falling below healthy controls.

Germline CDR1 SGHTA, CDR2 FQGNSA. Trimming pared 5 bases from V and 6 bases from J, leaving 7 bases between. The CDR3 is 11 residues long. Stated time point: longitudinal time-point 1 (baseline). The team produced cDNA through 5'RACE using 10-nucleotide random UMIs. TCRdb passed the 5' RACE reads through MiXCR, listing each CDR3 protein once. Among some 68,000 distinct CDR3 sequences listed, roughly 15% were seen once. This clonotype was obtained from a female donor with HTLV-1-associated myelopathy (HAM/TSP). Sequencing input: PBMCs. This chain uses TRBV7-2 with TRBJ2-5; D is undetermined. CDR3 loop: CASSSRQTQYF. The CDR3 DNA follows: TGTGCCAGCAGCAGCCGGCAGACCCAGTACTTC.